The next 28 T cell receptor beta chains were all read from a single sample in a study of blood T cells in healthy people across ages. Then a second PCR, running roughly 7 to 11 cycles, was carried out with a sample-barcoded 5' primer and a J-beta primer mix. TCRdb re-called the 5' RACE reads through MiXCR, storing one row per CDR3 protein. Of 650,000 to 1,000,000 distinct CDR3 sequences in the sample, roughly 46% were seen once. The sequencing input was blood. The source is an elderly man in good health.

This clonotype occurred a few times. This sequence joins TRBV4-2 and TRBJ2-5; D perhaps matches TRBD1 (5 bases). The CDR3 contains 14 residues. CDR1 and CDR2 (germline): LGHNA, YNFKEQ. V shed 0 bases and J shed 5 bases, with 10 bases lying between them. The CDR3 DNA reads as TGTGCCAGCAGCCAAGATGCGACAGATGAGACCCAGTACTTC. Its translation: CASSQDATDETQYF.

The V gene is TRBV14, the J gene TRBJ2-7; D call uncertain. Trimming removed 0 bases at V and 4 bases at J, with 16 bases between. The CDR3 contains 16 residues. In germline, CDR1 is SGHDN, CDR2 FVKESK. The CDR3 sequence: CASSQEIGPQLYEQYF. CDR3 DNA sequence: TGTGCCAGCAGCCAAGAAATCGGGCCGCAGCTTTACGAGCAGTACTTC.

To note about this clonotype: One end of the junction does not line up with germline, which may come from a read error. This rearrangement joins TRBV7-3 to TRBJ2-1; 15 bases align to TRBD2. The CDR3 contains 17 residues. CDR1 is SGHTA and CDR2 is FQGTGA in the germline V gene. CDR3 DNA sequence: TGTGCCAGCAGCTCCCAGGGACTAGCGGGAGGTGAAAATGTGCAGTTCTTC. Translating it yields CASSSQGLAGGENVQFF.

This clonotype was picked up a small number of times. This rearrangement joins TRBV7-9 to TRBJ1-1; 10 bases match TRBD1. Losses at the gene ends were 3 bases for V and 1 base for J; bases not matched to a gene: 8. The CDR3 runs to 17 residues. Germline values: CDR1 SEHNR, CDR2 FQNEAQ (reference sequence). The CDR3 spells CASSFEPGQGSNTEAFF. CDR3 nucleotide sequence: TGTGCCAGCAGCTTTGAGCCGGGACAGGGGTCGAACACTGAAGCTTTCTTT.

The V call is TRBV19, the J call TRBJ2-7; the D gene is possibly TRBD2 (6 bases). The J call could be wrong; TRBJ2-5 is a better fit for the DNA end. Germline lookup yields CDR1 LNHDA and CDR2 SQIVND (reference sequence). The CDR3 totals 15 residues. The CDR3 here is CASSIETRSGGTQYF. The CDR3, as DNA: TGTGCCAGTAGTATCGAGACTAGGAGCGGCGGGACCCAGTACTTC.

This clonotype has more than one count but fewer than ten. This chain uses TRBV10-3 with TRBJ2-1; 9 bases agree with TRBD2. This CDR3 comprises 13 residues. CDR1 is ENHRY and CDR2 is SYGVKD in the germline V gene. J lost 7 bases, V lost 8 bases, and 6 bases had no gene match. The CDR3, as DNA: TGTGCCATCCGACTAGCGGCGGGTAATGAGCAGTTCTTC. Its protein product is CAIRLAAGNEQFF.

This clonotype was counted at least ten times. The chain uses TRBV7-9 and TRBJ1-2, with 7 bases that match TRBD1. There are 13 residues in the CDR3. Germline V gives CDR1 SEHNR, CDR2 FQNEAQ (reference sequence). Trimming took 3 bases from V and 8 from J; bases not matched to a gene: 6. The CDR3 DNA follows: TGTGCCAGCAGCTTTGAGGGGGCATGGGGCTACACCTTC. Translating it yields CASSFEGAWGYTF.

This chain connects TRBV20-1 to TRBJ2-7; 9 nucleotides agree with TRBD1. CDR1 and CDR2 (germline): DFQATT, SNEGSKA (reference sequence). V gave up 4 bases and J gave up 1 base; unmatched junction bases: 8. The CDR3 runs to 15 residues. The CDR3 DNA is TGCAGTGCTAAAAGACCGGGACAGGGTTCCTACGAGCAGTACTTC. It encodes CSAKRPGQGSYEQYF.

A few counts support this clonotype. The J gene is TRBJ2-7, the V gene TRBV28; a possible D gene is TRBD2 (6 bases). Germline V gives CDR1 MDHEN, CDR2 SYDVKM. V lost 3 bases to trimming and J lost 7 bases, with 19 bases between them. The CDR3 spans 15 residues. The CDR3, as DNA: TGTGCCAGCAGTTTGATACCGGGAGCTTCGGGTGAGCAGTACTTC. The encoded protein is CASSLIPGASGEQYF.

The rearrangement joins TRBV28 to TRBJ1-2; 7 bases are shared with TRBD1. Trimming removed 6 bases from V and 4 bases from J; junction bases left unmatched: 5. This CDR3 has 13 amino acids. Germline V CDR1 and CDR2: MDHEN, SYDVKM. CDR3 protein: CASSEGASYGYTF. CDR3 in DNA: TGTGCCAGCAGCGAGGGGGCGTCCTATGGCTACACCTTC.

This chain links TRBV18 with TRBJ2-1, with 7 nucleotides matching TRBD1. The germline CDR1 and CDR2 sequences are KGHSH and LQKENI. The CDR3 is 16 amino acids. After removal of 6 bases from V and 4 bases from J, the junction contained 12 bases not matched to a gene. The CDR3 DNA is TGTGCCAGCTCGCGACAGGGACAGCTGGGATACAATGAGCAGTTCTTC. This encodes CASSRQGQLGYNEQFF.

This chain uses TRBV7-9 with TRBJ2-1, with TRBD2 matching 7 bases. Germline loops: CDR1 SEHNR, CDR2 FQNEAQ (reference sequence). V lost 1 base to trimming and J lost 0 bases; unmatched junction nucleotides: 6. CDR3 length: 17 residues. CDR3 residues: CASSLVQAGPSYNEQFF. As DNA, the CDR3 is TGTGCCAGCAGCTTAGTTCAAGCGGGACCCTCCTACAATGAGCAGTTCTTC.

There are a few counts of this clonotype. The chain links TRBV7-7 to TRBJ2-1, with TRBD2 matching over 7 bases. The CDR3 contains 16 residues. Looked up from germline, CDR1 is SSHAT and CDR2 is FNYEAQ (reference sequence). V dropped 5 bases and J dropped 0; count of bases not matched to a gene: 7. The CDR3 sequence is CASSRRSGVSYNEQFF. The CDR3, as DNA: TGTGCCAGCAGCCGGCGGAGCGGGGTCTCCTACAATGAGCAGTTCTTC.

The CDR3 DNA follows: TGTGCCATCAGTGAGTCAGGTACTAGCGGGCGGAATGAGCAGTTCTTC. This translates into CAISESGTSGRNEQFF. V and J are TRBV10-3 and TRBJ2-1; TRBD2 agrees at 9 bases. With 0 bases clipped from V and 7 bases from J, the junction kept 7 bases outside the gene matches. There are 16 residues in the CDR3. Germline loops: CDR1 ENHRY, CDR2 SYGVKD.

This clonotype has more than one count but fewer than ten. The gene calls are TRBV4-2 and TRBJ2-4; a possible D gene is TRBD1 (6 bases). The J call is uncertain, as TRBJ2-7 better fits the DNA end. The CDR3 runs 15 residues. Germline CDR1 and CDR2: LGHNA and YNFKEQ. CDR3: CASSQDFGTNYEQYF. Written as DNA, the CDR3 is TGTGCCAGCAGCCAAGATTTCGGGACAAACTACGAGCAGTACTTC.

This CDR3 is CASSGGAVDRATGNTIYF. In nucleotides, the CDR3 is TGTGCCAGCAGTGGGGGCGCCGTTGACAGGGCAACTGGAAACACCATATATTTT. The chain uses TRBV2 and TRBJ1-3; 7 nucleotides align to TRBD1. Germline V CDR1 and CDR2: SNHLY, FYNNEI. V trimming: 4 bases; J trimming: 2 bases; junction bases outside the gene matches: 14. The CDR3 contains 18 residues.

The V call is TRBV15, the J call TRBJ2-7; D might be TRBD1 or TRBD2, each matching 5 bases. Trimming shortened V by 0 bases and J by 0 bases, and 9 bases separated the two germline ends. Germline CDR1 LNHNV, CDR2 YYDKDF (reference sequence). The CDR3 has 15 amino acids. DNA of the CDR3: TGTGCCACCAGCAGAGAGGGACGGACCTCCTACGAGCAGTACTTC. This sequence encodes CATSREGRTSYEQYF. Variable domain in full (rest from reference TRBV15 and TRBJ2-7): DAMVIQNPRYQVTQFGKPVTLSCSQTLNHNVMYWYQQKSSQAPKLLFHYYDKDFNNEADTPDNFQSRRPNTSFCFLDIRSPGLGDTAMYLCATSREGRTSYEQYFGPGTRLTVT.

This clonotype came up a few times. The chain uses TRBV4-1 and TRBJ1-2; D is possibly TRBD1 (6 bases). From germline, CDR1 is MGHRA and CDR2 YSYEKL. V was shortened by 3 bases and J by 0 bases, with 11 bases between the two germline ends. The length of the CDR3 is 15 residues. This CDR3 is CASSHRTDSNYGYTF. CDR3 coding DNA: TGCGCCAGCAGCCACCGGACAGACTCTAACTATGGCTACACCTTC.

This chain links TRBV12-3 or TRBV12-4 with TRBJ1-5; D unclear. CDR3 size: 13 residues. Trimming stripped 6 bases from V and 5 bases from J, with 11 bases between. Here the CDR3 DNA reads TGTGCCAGCAGATCCGACGGACATCAGCCCCAGCATTTT. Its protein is CASRSDGHQPQHF.

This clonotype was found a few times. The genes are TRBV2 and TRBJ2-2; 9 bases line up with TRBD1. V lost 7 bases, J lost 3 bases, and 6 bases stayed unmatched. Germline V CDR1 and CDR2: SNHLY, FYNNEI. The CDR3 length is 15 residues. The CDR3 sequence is CASKATGGDTGELFF. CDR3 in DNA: TGTGCCAGCAAGGCGACAGGGGGGGACACCGGGGAGCTGTTTTTT.

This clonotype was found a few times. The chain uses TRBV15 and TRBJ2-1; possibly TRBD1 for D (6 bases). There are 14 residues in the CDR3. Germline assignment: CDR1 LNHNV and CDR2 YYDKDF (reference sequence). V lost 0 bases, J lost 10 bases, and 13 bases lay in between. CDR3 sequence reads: CATSREVRGREQFF. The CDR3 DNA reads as TGTGCCACCAGCAGAGAGGTCAGGGGTAGGGAGCAGTTCTTC.

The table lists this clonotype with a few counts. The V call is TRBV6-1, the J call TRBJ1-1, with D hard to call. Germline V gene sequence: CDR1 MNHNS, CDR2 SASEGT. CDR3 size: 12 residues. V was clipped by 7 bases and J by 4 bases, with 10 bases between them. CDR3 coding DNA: TGTGCCAGCACCCCGTCTAGCACTGAAGCTTTCTTT. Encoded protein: CASTPSSTEAFF.

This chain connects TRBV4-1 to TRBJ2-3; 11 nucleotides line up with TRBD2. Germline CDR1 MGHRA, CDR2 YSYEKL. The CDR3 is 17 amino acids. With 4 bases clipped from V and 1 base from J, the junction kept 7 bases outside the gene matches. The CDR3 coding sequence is TGCGCCAGCAGCCCTTTAGCGGGAGGGGTGGGCACAGATACGCAGTATTTT. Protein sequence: CASSPLAGGVGTDTQYF.

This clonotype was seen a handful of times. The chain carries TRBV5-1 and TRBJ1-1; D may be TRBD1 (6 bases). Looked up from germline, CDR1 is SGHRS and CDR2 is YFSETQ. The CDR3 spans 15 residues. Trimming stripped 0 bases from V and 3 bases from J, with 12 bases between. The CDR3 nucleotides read TGCGCCAGCAGCTTGGAGGGACAACGGCACACTGAAGCTTTCTTT. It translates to CASSLEGQRHTEAFF.

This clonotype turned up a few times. CDR3 protein: CASSPNAAIQETQYF. CDR3 nucleotide sequence: TGTGCCAGCAGCCCGAACGCGGCAATCCAAGAGACCCAGTACTTC. The chain joins TRBV11-2 to TRBJ2-5, with D uncertain. The CDR3 sequence is 15 residues long. CDR1 is SGHAT and CDR2 is FQNNGV in the germline V gene. V was cut by 5 bases and J by 1 base, with 14 bases left in between.

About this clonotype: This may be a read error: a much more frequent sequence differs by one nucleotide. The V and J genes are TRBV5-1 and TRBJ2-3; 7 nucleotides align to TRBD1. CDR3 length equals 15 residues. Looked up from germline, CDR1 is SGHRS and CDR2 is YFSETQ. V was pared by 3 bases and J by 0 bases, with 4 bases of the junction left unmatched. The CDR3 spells CASSWGQRSTDTQYF. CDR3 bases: TGCGCCAGCAGCTGGGGACAGAGAAGCACAGATACGCAGTATTTT.

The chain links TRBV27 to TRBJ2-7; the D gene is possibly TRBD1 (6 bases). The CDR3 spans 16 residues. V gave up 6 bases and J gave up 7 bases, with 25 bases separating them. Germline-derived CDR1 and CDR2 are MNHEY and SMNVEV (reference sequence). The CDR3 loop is CASSSSDRESYNEQYF. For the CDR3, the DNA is TGTGCCAGCAGCTCGTCGGACAGAGAGTCCTACAATGAGCAGTACTTC.

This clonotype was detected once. CDR3 in amino acids: CASSLTRGGHNEQFF. For the CDR3, the DNA is TGTGCCAGCAGCTTAACCCGCGGGGGGCACAATGAGCAGTTCTTC. The chain links TRBV7-2 to TRBJ2-1; the match to TRBD2 covers 8 bases. J gave up 5 bases and V 2 bases, and 5 bases lay outside the gene matches. Germline values: CDR1 SGHTA, CDR2 FQGNSA. The CDR3 is 15 amino acids.